Sequencing of this T cell receptor beta chain was carried out in a study of CD8 T cells in Susac syndrome. The CDR3 sequence is 14 residues long. V dropped 3 bases and J dropped 0 bases, with 8 bases sitting between them. Germline V gene lookup returns CDR1 MRHNA and CDR2 SNTAGT. This clonotype turned up a few times. A quantity of about 0.5 to 1 ug RNA underwent reverse transcription using random hexamers. TCRdb re-called the immunoSEQ multiplex PCR reads through MiXCR, storing one row per CDR3 protein. Here the sample spans approximately 170,000 distinct CDR3 sequences, around 94% being singletons. The chain couples TRBV6-4 to TRBJ1-1; the D gene is possibly TRBD1 (6 bases). The receptor comes from a human donor with multiple sclerosis. Sequencing was performed on CD4+ T cells from PBMCs. For the CDR3, the DNA is TGTGCCAGCAGTGAAGGGGGGCTGAACACTGAAGCTTTCTTT. It is translated as CASSEGGLNTEAFF.